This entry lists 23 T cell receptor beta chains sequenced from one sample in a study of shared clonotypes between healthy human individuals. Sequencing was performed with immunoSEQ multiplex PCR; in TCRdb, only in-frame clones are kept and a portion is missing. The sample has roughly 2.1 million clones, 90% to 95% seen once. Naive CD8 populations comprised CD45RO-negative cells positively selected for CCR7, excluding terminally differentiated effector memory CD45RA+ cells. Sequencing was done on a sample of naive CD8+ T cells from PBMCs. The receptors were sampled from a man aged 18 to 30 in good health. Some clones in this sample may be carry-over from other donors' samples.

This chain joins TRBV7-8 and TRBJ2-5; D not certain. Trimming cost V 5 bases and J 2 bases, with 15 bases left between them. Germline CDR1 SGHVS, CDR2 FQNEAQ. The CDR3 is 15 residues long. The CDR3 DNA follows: TGTGCCAGCAGCGAAGATGTGGGCAGGCAAGAGACCCAGTACTTC. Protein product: CASSEDVGRQETQYF.

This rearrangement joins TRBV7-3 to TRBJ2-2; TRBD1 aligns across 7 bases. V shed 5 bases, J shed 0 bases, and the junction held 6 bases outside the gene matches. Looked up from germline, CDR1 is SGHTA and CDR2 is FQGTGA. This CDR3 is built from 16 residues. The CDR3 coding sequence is TGTGCCAGCAGCACCCGGGACAGACCGAACACCGGGGAGCTGTTTTTT. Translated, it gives CASSTRDRPNTGELFF.

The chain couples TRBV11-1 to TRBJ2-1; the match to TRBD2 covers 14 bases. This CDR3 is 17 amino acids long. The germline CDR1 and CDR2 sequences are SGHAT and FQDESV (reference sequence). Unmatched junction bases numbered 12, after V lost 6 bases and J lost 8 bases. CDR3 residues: CASRRKGLAGAGDEQFF. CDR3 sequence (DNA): TGTGCCAGCAGACGAAAGGGACTAGCGGGAGCAGGGGATGAGCAGTTCTTC.

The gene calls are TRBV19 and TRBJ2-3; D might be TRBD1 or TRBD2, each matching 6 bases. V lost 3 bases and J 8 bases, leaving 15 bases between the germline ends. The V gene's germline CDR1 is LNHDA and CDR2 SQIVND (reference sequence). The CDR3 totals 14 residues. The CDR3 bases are TGTGCCAGTAGTATCAGCGGCGAGGGGGGTACGCAGTATTTT. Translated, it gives CASSISGEGGTQYF. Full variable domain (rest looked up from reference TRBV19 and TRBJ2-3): DGGITQSPKYLFRKEGQNVTLSCEQNLNHDAMYWYRQDPGQGLRLIYYSQIVNDFQKGDIAEGYSVSREKKESFPLTVTSAQKNPTAFYLCASSISGEGGTQYFGPGTRLTVL.

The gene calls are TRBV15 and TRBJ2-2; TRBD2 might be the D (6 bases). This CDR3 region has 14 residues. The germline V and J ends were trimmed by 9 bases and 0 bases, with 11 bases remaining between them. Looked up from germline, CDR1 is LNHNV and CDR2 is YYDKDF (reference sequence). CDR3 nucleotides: TGTGCCACGCGGGACTCCTCGAACACCGGGGAGCTGTTTTTT. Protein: CATRDSSNTGELFF.

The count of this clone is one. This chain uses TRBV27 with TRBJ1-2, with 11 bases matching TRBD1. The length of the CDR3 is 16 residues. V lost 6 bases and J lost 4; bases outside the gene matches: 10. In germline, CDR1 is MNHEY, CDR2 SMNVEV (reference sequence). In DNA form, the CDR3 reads TGTGCCAGCAGCCTAAATCCAGGACAGGGGGCCTATGGCTACACCTTC. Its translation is CASSLNPGQGAYGYTF.

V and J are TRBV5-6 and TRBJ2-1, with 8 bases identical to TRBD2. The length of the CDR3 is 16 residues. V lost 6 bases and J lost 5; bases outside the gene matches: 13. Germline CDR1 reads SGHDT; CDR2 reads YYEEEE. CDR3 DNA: TGTGCCAGCACCCGACCGGGACTAGTGTATCACAATGAGCAGTTCTTC. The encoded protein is CASTRPGLVYHNEQFF.

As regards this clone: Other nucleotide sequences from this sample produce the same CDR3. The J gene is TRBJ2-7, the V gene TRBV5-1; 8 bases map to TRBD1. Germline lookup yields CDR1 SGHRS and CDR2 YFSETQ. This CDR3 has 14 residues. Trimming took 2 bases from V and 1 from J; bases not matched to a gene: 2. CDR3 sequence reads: CASSFGTGSYEQYF. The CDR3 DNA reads TGCGCCAGCAGCTTCGGGACAGGATCCTACGAGCAGTACTTC.

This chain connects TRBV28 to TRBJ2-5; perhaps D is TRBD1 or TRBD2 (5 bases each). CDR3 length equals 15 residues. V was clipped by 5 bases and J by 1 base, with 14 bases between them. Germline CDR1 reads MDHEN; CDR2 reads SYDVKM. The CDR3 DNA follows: TGTGCCAGCAGTCCCTGGGGACGGAGCCAAGAGACCCAGTACTTC. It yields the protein CASSPWGRSQETQYF.

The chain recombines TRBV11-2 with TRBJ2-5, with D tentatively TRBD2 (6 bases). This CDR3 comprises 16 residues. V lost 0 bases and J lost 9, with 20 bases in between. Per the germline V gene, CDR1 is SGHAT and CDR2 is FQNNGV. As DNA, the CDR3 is TGTGCCAGCAGCTTAGACGTCGACCACTTTTCGGGGGCCCAGTACTTC. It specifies CASSLDVDHFSGAQYF.

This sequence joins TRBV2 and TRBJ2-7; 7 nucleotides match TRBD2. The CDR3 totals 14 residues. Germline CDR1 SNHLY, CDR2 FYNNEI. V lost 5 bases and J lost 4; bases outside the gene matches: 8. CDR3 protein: CASSPRDYQYEQYF. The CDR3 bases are TGTGCCAGCAGTCCCCGGGACTACCAATACGAGCAGTACTTC.

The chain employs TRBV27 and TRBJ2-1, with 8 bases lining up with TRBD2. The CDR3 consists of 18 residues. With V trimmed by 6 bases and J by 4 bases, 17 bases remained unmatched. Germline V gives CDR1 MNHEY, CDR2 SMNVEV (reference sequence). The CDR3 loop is CASSFIPGLGGGYNEQFF. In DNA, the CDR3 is TGTGCCAGCAGCTTCATCCCGGGACTAGGCGGAGGGTACAATGAGCAGTTCTTC.

The CDR3 loop is CARRSGELFF. The CDR3 nucleotides are TGTGCCAGGAGGAGCGGGGAGCTGTTTTTT. V usage is TRBV7-9 and J usage is TRBJ2-2; D unclear. Germline V gene data show CDR1 as SEHNR and CDR2 as FQNEAQ (reference sequence). The CDR3 consists of 10 residues. The V gene lost 9 bases and the J gene lost 7 bases, with 6 bases spanning the gap.

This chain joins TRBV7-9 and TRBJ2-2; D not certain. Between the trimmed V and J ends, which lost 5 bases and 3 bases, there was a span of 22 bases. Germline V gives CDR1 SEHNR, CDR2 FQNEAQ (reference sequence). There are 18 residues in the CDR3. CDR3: CASSSDLDPSAYTGELFF. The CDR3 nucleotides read TGTGCCAGCAGCAGCGACCTAGATCCTTCTGCTTACACCGGGGAGCTGTTTTTT. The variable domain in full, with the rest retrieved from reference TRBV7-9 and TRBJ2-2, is DTGVSQNPRHKITKRGQNVTFRCDPISEHNRLYWYRQTLGQGPEFLTYFQNEAQLEKSRLLSDRFSAERPKGSFSTLEIQRTEQGDSAMYLCASSSDLDPSAYTGELFFGEGSRLTVL.

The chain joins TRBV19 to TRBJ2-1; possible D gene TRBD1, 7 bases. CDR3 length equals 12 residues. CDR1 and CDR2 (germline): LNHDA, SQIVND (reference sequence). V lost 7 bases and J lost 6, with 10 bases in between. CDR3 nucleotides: TGTGCCAGTACAGGGGGGAGCAATGAGCAGTTCTTC. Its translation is CASTGGSNEQFF.

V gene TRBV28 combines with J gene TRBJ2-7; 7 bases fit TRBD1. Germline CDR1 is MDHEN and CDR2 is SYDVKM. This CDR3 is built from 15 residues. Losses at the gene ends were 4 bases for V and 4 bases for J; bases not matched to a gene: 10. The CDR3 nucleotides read TGTGCCAGCAGTTCCTCTCTCCGGGACAGTTACGAGCAGTACTTC. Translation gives CASSSSLRDSYEQYF.

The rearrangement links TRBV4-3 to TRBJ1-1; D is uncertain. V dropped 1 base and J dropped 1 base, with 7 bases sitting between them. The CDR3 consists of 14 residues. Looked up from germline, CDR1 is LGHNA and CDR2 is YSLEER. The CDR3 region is CASSQGTENTEAFF. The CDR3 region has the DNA TGCGCCAGCAGCCAAGGGACGGAGAACACTGAAGCTTTCTTT.

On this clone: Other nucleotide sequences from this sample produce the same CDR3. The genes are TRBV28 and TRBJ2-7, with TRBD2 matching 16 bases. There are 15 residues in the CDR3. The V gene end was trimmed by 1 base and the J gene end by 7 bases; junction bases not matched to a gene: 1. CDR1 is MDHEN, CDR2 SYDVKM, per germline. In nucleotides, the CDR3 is TGTGCCAGCAGTTTATTGGGACTAGCGGGAGGGGAGCAGTACTTC. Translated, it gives CASSLLGLAGGEQYF.

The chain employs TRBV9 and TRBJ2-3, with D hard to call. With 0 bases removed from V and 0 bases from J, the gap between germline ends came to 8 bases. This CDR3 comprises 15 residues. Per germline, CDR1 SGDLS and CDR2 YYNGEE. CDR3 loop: CASSVVGSSTDTQYF. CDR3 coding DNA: TGTGCCAGCAGCGTAGTCGGTTCTAGCACAGATACGCAGTATTTT. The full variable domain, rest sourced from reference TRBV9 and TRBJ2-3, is DSGVTQTPKHLITATGQRVTLRCSPRSGDLSVYWYQQSLDQGLQFLIQYYNGEERAKGNILERFSAQQFPDLHSELNLSSLELGDSALYFCASSVVGSSTDTQYFGPGTRLTVL.

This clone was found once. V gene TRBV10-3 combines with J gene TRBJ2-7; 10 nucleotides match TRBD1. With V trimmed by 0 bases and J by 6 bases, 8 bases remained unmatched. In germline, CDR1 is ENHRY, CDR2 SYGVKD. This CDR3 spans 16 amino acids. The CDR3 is CAISESSGTGVVEQYF. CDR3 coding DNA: TGTGCCATCAGTGAGTCTTCCGGGACAGGGGTTGTCGAGCAGTACTTC.

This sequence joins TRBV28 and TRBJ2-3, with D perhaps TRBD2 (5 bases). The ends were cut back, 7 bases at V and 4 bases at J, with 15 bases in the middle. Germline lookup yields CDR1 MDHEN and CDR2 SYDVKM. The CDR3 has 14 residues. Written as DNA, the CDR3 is TGTGCCAGCACCCAAATTGAGGAGGCAGATACGCAGTATTTT. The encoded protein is CASTQIEEADTQYF.

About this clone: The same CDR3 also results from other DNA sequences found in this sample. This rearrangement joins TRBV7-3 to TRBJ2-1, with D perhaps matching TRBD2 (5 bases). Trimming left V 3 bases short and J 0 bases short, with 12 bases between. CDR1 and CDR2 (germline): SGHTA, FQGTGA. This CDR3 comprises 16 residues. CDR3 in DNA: TGTGCCAGCAGCTTGGACCCCGGAGGCTCCTACAATGAGCAGTTCTTC. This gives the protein CASSLDPGGSYNEQFF.

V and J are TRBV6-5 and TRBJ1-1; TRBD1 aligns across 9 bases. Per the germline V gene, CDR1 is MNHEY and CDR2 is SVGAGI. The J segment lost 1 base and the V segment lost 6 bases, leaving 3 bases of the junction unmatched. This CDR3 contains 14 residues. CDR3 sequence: CASRNRGRNTEAFF. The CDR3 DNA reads TGTGCCAGCAGGAACAGGGGGCGGAACACTGAAGCTTTCTTT.